This record looks at one T cell receptor beta chain sequence and its context. Its antigen is as yet unknown. The data are from a study of T cell responses to AZD1222 COVID-19 vaccine. Data came from immunoSEQ multiplex PCR; TCRdb stores just in-frame clones and leaves some out. Here the sample spans 170,000 or so clones, roughly 93% being singletons. CDR3 length equals 13 residues. V was pared by 7 bases and J by 1 base, with 10 bases between. Germline loops: CDR1 ENHRY, CDR2 SYGVKD. Study conclusions and caveats: It should be noted that donors were predominantly white British and more often female, and clonal diversity was possibly underestimated. Nearly half of unique spike-specific TCRs reportedly avoided B.1.351 and B.1.1.7 mutated regions. CD4 TCRs associated with vaccination spanned spike, dominating at 160-218 and 743-854.

The V and J genes are TRBV10-3 and TRBJ1-1; maybe TRBD1 (5 bases). The sequences come from peripheral blood, collected 28 days after the second dose of the MenACWY control vaccine. This receptor was obtained from an adult who received the MenACWY meningococcal vaccine as a control. CDR3 nucleotide sequence: TGTGCCATCACTTCCGGGGCGAACACTGAAGCTTTCTTT. This translates into CAITSGANTEAFF.